This TCR beta chain stems from a study of shared clonotypes between healthy human individuals. Notes on this clone: Its antigen remains unidentified.

Repertoires were generated with immunoSEQ multiplex PCR, while TCRdb's copy carries only in-frame clones and drops some. The table includes over 2,000,000 clones, just over 90% detected once. Terminally differentiated effector memory CD45RA+ cells were excluded by CCR7 positive selection of CD45RO-negative cells. All donors were Caucasian adults living in Nashville, Tennessee. Study results and caveats: An expected dependence of interdonor clonotype sharing on sequencing depth was noted. It was the few donors that limited the genetic and exposure-history diversity represented.

Germline CDR1 is ENHRY and CDR2 is SYGVKD. Trimming left V 8 bases short and J 0 bases short, with 11 bases between. The CDR3 length is 13 residues. The specimen sequenced was naive CD8+ T cells from PBMCs. The chain employs TRBV10-3 and TRBJ2-7; tentatively, D is TRBD1 or TRBD2 (5 bases each). The clonotype originates from a man younger than 35 in good health. Some clones in this sample may be carry-over from other donors' samples. The CDR3 sequence: CAIGGRSSYEQYF. DNA for the CDR3: TGTGCCATCGGGGGACGCTCCTCCTACGAGCAGTACTTC.